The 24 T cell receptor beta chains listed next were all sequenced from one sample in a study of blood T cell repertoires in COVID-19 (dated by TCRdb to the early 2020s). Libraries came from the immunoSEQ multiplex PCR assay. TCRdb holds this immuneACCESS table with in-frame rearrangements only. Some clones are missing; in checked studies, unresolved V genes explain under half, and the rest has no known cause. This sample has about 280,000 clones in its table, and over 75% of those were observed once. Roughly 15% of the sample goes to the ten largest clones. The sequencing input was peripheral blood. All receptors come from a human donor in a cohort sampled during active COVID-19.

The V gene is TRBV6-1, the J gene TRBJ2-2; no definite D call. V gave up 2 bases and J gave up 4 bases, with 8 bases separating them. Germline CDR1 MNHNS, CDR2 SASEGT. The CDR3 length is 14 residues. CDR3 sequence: CASSERVSTGELFF. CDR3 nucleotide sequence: TGTGCCAGCAGTGAAAGAGTTTCCACCGGGGAGCTGTTTTTT.

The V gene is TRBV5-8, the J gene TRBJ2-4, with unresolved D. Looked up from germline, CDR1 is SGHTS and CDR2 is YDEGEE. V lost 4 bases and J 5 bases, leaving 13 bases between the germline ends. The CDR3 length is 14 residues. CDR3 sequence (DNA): TGTGCCAGCAGCCTCGGGTCAGTGGAAAACATTCAGTACTTC. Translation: CASSLGSVENIQYF.

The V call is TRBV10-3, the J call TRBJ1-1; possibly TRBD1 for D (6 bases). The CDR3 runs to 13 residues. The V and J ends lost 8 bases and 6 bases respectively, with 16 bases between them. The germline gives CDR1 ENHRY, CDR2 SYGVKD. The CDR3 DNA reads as TGTGCCATCGGCGGAGGGGAGGGGGCTGAAGCTTTCTTT. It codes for CAIGGGEGAEAFF.

CDR3 region: CASRKTDLKQYF. The CDR3 bases are TGTGCCAGCAGAAAAACGGACTTGAAGCAGTACTTC. The chain recombines TRBV2 with TRBJ2-7, with TRBD2 as a possible D gene (5 bases). Trimming removed 6 bases from V and 8 bases from J, with 14 bases in between. Germline CDR1 and CDR2: SNHLY and FYNNEI. CDR3 length: 12 amino acids.

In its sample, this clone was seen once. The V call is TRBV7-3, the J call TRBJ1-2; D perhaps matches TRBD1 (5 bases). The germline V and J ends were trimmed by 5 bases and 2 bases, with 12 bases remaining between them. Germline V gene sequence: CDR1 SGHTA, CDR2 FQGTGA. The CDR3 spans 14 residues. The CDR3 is CASSRGSGNYGYTF. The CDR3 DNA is TGTGCCAGCAGCCGGGGGTCCGGAAACTATGGCTACACCTTC. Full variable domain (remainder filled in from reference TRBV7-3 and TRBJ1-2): GAGVSQTPSNKVTEKGKYVELRCDPISGHTALYWYRQSLGQGPEFLIYFQGTGAADDSGLPNDRFFAVRPEGSVSTLKIQRTERGDSAVYLCASSRGSGNYGYTFGSGTRLTVV.

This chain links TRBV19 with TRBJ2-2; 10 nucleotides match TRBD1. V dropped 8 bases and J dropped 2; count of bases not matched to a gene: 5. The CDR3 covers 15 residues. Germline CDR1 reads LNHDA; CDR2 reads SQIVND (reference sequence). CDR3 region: CASAPTGGNTGELFF. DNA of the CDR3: TGTGCCAGTGCCCCGACAGGGGGCAACACCGGGGAGCTGTTTTTT.

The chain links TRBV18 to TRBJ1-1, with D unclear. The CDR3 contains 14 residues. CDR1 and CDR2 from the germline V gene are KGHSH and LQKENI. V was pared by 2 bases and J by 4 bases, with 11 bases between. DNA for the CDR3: TGTGCCAGCTCACCAAGCGAACGTTTCACTGAAGCTTTCTTT. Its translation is CASSPSERFTEAFF.

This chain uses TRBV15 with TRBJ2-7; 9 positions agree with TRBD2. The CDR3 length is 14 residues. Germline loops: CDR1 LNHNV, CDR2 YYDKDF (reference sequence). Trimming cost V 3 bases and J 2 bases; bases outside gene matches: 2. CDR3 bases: TGTGCCACCAGCAGGACTAGCGGTACCTACGAGCAGTACTTC. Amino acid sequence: CATSRTSGTYEQYF. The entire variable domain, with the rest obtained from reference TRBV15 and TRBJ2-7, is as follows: DAMVIQNPRYQVTQFGKPVTLSCSQTLNHNVMYWYQQKSSQAPKLLFHYYDKDFNNEADTPDNFQSRRPNTSFCFLDIRSPGLGDTAMYLCATSRTSGTYEQYFGPGTRLTVT.

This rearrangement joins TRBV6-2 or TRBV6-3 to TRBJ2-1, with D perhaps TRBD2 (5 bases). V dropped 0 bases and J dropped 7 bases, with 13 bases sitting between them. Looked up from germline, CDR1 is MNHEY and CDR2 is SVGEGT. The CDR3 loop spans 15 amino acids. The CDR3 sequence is CASSYSSVARNEQFF. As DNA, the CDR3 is TGTGCCAGCAGTTACTCGAGCGTAGCGCGGAATGAGCAGTTCTTC.

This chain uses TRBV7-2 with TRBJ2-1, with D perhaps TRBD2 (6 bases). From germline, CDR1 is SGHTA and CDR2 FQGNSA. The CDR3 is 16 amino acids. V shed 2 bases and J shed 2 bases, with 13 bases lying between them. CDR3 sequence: CASSLHGGATYNEQFF. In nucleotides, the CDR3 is TGTGCCAGCAGCTTACACGGCGGGGCCACCTACAATGAGCAGTTCTTC.

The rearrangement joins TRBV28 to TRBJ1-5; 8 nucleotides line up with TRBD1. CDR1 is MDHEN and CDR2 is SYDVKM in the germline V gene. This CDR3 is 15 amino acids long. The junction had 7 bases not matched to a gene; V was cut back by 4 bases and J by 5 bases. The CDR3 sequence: CASSSTTGADQPQHF. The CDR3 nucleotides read TGTGCCAGCAGTTCCACGACAGGGGCTGATCAGCCCCAGCATTTT. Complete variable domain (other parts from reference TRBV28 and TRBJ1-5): DVKVTQSSRYLVKRTGEKVFLECVQDMDHENMFWYRQDPGLGLRLIYFSYDVKMKEKGDIPEGYSVSREKKERFSLILESASTNQTSMYLCASSSTTGADQPQHFGDGTRLSIL.

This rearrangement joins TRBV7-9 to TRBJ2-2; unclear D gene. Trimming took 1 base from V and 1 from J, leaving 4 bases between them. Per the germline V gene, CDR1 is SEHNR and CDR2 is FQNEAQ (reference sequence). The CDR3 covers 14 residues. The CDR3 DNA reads TGTGCCAGCAGCTTAGTCCGGAACACCGGGGAGCTGTTTTTT. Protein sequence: CASSLVRNTGELFF.

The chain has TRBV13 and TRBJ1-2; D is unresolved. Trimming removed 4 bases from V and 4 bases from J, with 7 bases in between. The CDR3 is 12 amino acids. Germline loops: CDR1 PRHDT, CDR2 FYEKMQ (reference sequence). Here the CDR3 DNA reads TGTGCCAGCAGCTCCGGACTCTATGGCTACACCTTC. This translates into CASSSGLYGYTF.

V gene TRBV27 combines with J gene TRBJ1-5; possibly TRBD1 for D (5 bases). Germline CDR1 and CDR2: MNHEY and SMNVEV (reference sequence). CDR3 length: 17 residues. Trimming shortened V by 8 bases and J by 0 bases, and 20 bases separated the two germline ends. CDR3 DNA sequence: TGTGCCAGCCGAGCAGTCTCCGGGGGTTATAGCAATCAGCCCCAGCATTTT. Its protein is CASRAVSGGYSNQPQHF.

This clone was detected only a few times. The CDR3 coding sequence is TGTGCCAGTAGTACCGAAAGCGGGGTGCCCTACAATGAGCAGTTCTTC. Its translation is CASSTESGVPYNEQFF. The chain links TRBV19 to TRBJ2-1, with 7 bases fitting TRBD2. The CDR3 covers 16 residues. Losses at the gene ends were 4 bases for V and 2 bases for J; bases not matched to a gene: 8. CDR1 and CDR2 (germline): LNHDA, SQIVND (reference sequence).

In DNA form, the CDR3 reads TGCGCCAGCAGCACCCTCCAGGGCCGATCCTACGAGCAGTACTTC. Its protein product is CASSTLQGRSYEQYF. The J gene is TRBJ2-7, the V gene TRBV5-1; TRBD1 is a possible D gene (5 bases). The germline V and J ends were trimmed by 4 bases and 1 base, with 15 bases remaining between them. Germline V lookup: CDR1 SGHRS, CDR2 YFSETQ. The CDR3 contains 15 residues.

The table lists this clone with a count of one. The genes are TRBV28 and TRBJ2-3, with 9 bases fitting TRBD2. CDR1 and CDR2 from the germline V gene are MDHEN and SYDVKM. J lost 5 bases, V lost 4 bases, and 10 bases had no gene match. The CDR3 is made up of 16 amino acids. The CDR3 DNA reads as TGTGCCAGCAGTTCAAGGAGCGGGAGGTTGAGAGATACGCAGTATTTT. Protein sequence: CASSSRSGRLRDTQYF.

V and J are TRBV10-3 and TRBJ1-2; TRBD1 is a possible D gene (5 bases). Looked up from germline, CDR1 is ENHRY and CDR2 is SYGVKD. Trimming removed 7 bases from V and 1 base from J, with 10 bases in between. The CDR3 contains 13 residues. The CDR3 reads CAITGGVNYGYTF. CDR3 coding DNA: TGTGCCATCACGGGGGGGGTTAACTATGGCTACACCTTC.

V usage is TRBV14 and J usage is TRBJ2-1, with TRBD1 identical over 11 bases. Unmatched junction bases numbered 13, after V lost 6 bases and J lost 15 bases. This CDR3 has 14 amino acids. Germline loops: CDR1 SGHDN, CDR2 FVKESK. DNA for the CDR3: TGTGCCAGCAGGGGCGGACAGGGGGCGCCTCCCTTGTTCTTC. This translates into CASRGGQGAPPLFF.

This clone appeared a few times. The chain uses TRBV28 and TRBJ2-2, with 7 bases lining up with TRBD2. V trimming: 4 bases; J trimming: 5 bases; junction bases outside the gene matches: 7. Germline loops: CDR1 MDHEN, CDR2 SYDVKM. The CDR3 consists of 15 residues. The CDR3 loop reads CASSSAGGRTGELFF. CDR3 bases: TGTGCCAGCAGTTCTGCGGGCGGGAGAACCGGGGAGCTGTTTTTT.

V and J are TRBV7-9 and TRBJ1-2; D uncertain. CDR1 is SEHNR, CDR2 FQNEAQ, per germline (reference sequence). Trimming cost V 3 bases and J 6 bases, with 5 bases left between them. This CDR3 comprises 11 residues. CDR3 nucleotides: TGTGCCAGCAGCTTCAGGAATGGCTACACCTTC. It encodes CASSFRNGYTF.

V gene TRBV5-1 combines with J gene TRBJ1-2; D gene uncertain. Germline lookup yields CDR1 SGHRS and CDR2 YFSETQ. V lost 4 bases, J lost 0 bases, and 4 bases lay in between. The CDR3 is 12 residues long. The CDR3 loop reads CASSPANYGYTF. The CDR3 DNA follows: TGCGCCAGCAGCCCGGCTAACTATGGCTACACCTTC.

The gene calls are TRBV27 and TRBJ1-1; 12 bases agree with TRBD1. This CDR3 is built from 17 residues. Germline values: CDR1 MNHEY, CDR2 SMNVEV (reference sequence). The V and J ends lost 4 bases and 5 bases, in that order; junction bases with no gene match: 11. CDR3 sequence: CASSSGQGAGRGTEAFF. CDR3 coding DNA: TGTGCCAGCAGTTCGGGACAGGGGGCTGGGCGGGGGACTGAAGCTTTCTTT.

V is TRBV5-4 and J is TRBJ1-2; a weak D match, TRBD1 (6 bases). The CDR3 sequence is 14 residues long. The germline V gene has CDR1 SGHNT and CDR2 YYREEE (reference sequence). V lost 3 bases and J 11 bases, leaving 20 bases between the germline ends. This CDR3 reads CASSSHLTTGEYTF. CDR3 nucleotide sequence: TGTGCCAGCAGCTCACACTTGACGACAGGAGAGTACACCTTC.